The rows below give T cell receptor beta chains drawn from one sample of a study of T cell repertoires in cytomegalovirus infection. The antigens of these receptors remain unknown. TCRdb recomputed calls from the reads with MiXCR, one row per CDR3 protein. The sample yields fewer than 350,000 distinct CDR3 sequences, almost 30% seen once. Sequences were derived from cultured PBMCs, sampled from culture after CMV antigen stimulation. Source of these receptors: a human donor in good health (CMV status not recorded). Some clones in this sample may be carry-over from other donors' samples. CDR3s include the opening cysteine and the closing phenylalanine or tryptophan. A D gene is named only where the DNA matches it firmly. Rows may omit the clone size; those that give it use once, few, many or a size class.

abundance: -; j_gene: TRBJ1-2; d_gene: -; v_gene: TRBV6-6; CDR3nt: TGTGCCAGCAGTTACGGTACAGCGGGCGACACCTTC; CDR3aa: CASSYGTAGDTF
abundance: many; j_gene: TRBJ2-7; d_gene: -; v_gene: TRBV7-2; CDR3nt: TGTGCCAGCGCCAACCCCTACGAGCAGTACTTC; CDR3aa: CASANPYEQYF
abundance: many; j_gene: TRBJ2-7; d_gene: -; v_gene: TRBV19; CDR3nt: TGTGCCAGTAGTACAATTCTTCGGACGGGTGAGCAGTACTTC; CDR3aa: CASSTILRTGEQYF
abundance: few; j_gene: TRBJ1-4; d_gene: -; v_gene: TRBV19; CDR3nt: TGTGCCAGTAGTCCCGGGAGTAATGAAAAACTGTTTTTT; CDR3aa: CASSPGSNEKLFF
abundance: -; j_gene: TRBJ2-7; d_gene: -; v_gene: TRBV7-8; CDR3nt: TGTGCCAGCAGCAGAAGTTCAGGGGGGGGCTACGAGCAGTACTTC; CDR3aa: CASSRSSGGGYEQYF
abundance: few; j_gene: TRBJ1-4; d_gene: -; v_gene: TRBV28; CDR3nt: TGTGCCAGCAGTCCTTACATTCAGGGGACTCACTTAAAGAGGGAAAAACTGTTTTTT; CDR3aa: CASSPYIQGTHLKREKLFF
abundance: -; j_gene: TRBJ2-1; d_gene: TRBD2; v_gene: TRBV7-2; CDR3nt: TGTGCCAGCAGCTTAGAAGGTCGGCTAGCGGGGATCAATGAGCAGTTCTTC; CDR3aa: CASSLEGRLAGINEQFF
abundance: -; j_gene: TRBJ2-7; d_gene: -; v_gene: TRBV6-8; CDR3nt: TGTGCCATAGAAGCCGGGAGCCGGGCCAGCGAGCAGTACTTC; CDR3aa: CAIEAGSRASEQYF
abundance: many; j_gene: TRBJ1-5; d_gene: -; v_gene: TRBV12-3/TRBV12-4; CDR3nt: TGTGCCAGCAGTCCGGACAGTTTCAATCAGCCCCAGCATTTT; CDR3aa: CASSPDSFNQPQHF
abundance: once; j_gene: TRBJ1-6; d_gene: -; v_gene: TRBV7-9; CDR3nt: TGTGCCAGCAGCCCTTCCGAGGGCGCGGATTCACCCCTCCACTTT; CDR3aa: CASSPSEGADSPLHF
abundance: few; j_gene: TRBJ1-4; d_gene: TRBD1; v_gene: TRBV6-6; CDR3nt: TGTGCCAGCAGTGCGACAGGGACTTATGAAAAACTGTTTTTT; CDR3aa: CASSATGTYEKLFF
abundance: many; j_gene: TRBJ2-1; d_gene: TRBD2; v_gene: TRBV7-8; CDR3nt: TGTGCCAGCAGCCCCCGGACTAGCTCCTACAATGAGCAGTTCTTC; CDR3aa: CASSPRTSSYNEQFF
abundance: -; j_gene: TRBJ2-6; d_gene: -; v_gene: TRBV7-8; CDR3nt: TGTGCCAGCAGCTCAGCTTCCGCCAACGTCCTGACTTTC; CDR3aa: CASSSASANVLTF
abundance: -; j_gene: TRBJ2-7; d_gene: -; v_gene: TRBV7-2; CDR3nt: TGTGCCAGCAGCTTAGTTTGGTCAACCTACGAGCAGTACTTC; CDR3aa: CASSLVWSTYEQYF
abundance: -; j_gene: TRBJ2-7; d_gene: TRBD2; v_gene: TRBV7-3; CDR3nt: TGTGCCAGCAGCCCCGGGGGGAGGGCCGAGCAGTACTTC; CDR3aa: CASSPGGRAEQYF
abundance: few; j_gene: TRBJ2-6; d_gene: -; v_gene: TRBV6-9; CDR3nt: TGTGCCAGCAGTAAAACCCGGGGAGTGGAAGGTTCCAACGTCCTGACTTTC; CDR3aa: CASSKTRGVEGSNVLTF
abundance: few; j_gene: TRBJ2-3; d_gene: TRBD2; v_gene: TRBV7-9; CDR3nt: TGTGCCAGCAGCCCCTTGATCGGACTAGCGGGAGGGAAAGATACGCAGTATTTT; CDR3aa: CASSPLIGLAGGKDTQYF
abundance: many; j_gene: TRBJ2-1; d_gene: -; v_gene: TRBV5-5; CDR3nt: TGTGCCAGCAGCTTGGTGGTAGGGAGAACCTACAATGAGCAGTTCTTC; CDR3aa: CASSLVVGRTYNEQFF
abundance: -; j_gene: TRBJ1-3; d_gene: -; v_gene: TRBV7-9; CDR3nt: TGTGCCAGCAGCCCCAGGCGAGGGTTTTTCTCTGGAAACACCATATATTTT; CDR3aa: CASSPRRGFFSGNTIYF
abundance: -; j_gene: TRBJ1-2; d_gene: TRBD1; v_gene: TRBV12-3/TRBV12-4; CDR3nt: TGTGCCAGCAGTTCCAGCAGGGGGGCCTATGGCTACACCTTC; CDR3aa: CASSSSRGAYGYTF
abundance: -; j_gene: TRBJ2-4; d_gene: -; v_gene: TRBV5-3; CDR3nt: TGTGCCAGCGTCCGTTCTCTGGGTGCCAAAAACATTCAGTACTTC; CDR3aa: CASVRSLGAKNIQYF
abundance: -; j_gene: TRBJ2-1; d_gene: -; v_gene: TRBV15; CDR3nt: TGTGCCACCAGCAGAGTGGCGCCGGGCAATGAGCAGTTCTTC; CDR3aa: CATSRVAPGNEQFF
abundance: -; j_gene: TRBJ2-1; d_gene: -; v_gene: TRBV7-6; CDR3nt: TGTGCCAGCAGCTTAGATCGGACAGCCAAGCAGTTCTTC; CDR3aa: CASSLDRTAKQFF
abundance: -; j_gene: TRBJ2-3; d_gene: -; v_gene: TRBV20-1; CDR3nt: TGCAGTGCCGAGAGACAAGGAGATACGCAGTATTTT; CDR3aa: CSAERQGDTQYF
abundance: -; j_gene: TRBJ1-6; d_gene: TRBD1; v_gene: TRBV27; CDR3nt: TGTGCCAGCAGTTTAGTACCCCGGACAGGGAGGAATTCACCCCTCCACTTT; CDR3aa: CASSLVPRTGRNSPLHF
abundance: -; j_gene: TRBJ2-7; d_gene: TRBD2; v_gene: TRBV4-1; CDR3nt: TGCGCCAGCAGCCAAGCGGGGGACTACAAGCAGTACTTC; CDR3aa: CASSQAGDYKQYF
abundance: -; j_gene: TRBJ1-4; d_gene: -; v_gene: TRBV2; CDR3nt: TGTGCCAGCAGTGATGGAGTTGGGGCAGGGTTAAATGAAAAACTGTTTTTT; CDR3aa: CASSDGVGAGLNEKLFF
abundance: few; j_gene: TRBJ2-1; d_gene: TRBD1; v_gene: TRBV28; CDR3nt: TGTGCCAGCAGTCAGACAGGGAACAATGAGCAGTTCTTC; CDR3aa: CASSQTGNNEQFF
abundance: -; j_gene: TRBJ2-1; d_gene: -; v_gene: TRBV18; CDR3nt: TGTGCCAGCTCGCCCCAGACTGTCAATGAGCAGTTCTTC; CDR3aa: CASSPQTVNEQFF
abundance: -; j_gene: TRBJ2-1; d_gene: -; v_gene: TRBV20-1; CDR3nt: TGCAGTGCTATATCGTCGGGCGTACTCAATGAGCAGTTCTTC; CDR3aa: CSAISSGVLNEQFF
abundance: many; j_gene: TRBJ2-1; d_gene: TRBD2; v_gene: TRBV7-2; CDR3nt: TGTGCCAGCAATAGAGCGGGAGGTCAGAGCTCCTACAATGAGCAGTTCTTC; CDR3aa: CASNRAGGQSSYNEQFF
abundance: -; j_gene: TRBJ1-6; d_gene: TRBD1; v_gene: TRBV7-6; CDR3nt: TGTGCCAGCAGCAAGATGACAGGGTCGACCAATTCACCCCTCCACTTT; CDR3aa: CASSKMTGSTNSPLHF
abundance: -; j_gene: TRBJ2-5; d_gene: -; v_gene: TRBV7-2; CDR3nt: TGTGCCAGCAGCTCTTGGGAGCGGGAGACCCAGTACTTC; CDR3aa: CASSSWERETQYF
abundance: -; j_gene: TRBJ1-1; d_gene: -; v_gene: TRBV7-8; CDR3nt: TGTGCCAGCAGCTTTCAACCGGTGAACACTGAAGCTTTCTTT; CDR3aa: CASSFQPVNTEAFF
abundance: -; j_gene: TRBJ2-1; d_gene: TRBD2; v_gene: TRBV11-2; CDR3nt: TGTGCCAGCAGCTTGGCTCCTAGCGGGTCTGACTACAATGAGCAGTTCTTC; CDR3aa: CASSLAPSGSDYNEQFF
abundance: -; j_gene: TRBJ2-1; d_gene: TRBD2; v_gene: TRBV20-1; CDR3nt: TGCAGTGCTCAGACTAGCGGGAGGGCCTCTGAGCAGTTCTTC; CDR3aa: CSAQTSGRASEQFF
abundance: few; j_gene: TRBJ2-1; d_gene: TRBD2; v_gene: TRBV7-3; CDR3nt: TGTGCCAGCAGCCCATTAGCGGGGCCAAACAATGAGCAGTTCTTC; CDR3aa: CASSPLAGPNNEQFF
abundance: few; j_gene: TRBJ1-1; d_gene: -; v_gene: TRBV19; CDR3nt: TGTGCCAGTAGTTTCGATCCCGGGAGGCCTGAAGCTTTCTTT; CDR3aa: CASSFDPGRPEAFF
abundance: many; j_gene: TRBJ2-1; d_gene: -; v_gene: TRBV2; CDR3nt: TGTGCCAGCAGTCGGGACGGAGGATACAATGAGCAGTTCTTC; CDR3aa: CASSRDGGYNEQFF
abundance: -; j_gene: TRBJ1-4; d_gene: -; v_gene: TRBV6-2/TRBV6-3; CDR3nt: TGTGCCAGCAGTTACTCTCCCGGGACAAGTACGCAAGGCAATGAAAAACTGTTTTTT; CDR3aa: CASSYSPGTSTQGNEKLFF
abundance: -; j_gene: TRBJ2-7; d_gene: -; v_gene: TRBV7-9; CDR3nt: TGTGCCAGCAGCGATAAGCCAGCTGGTGAGCAGTACTTC; CDR3aa: CASSDKPAGEQYF
abundance: -; j_gene: TRBJ1-1; d_gene: -; v_gene: TRBV12-3/TRBV12-4; CDR3nt: TGTGCCAGCAGTTTATTAGGGGGGTTTCAGGCGGAAGCTTTCTTT; CDR3aa: CASSLLGGFQAEAFF
abundance: many; j_gene: TRBJ2-1; d_gene: TRBD2; v_gene: TRBV20-1; CDR3nt: TGCAGTGCTAGCATAGGTGAGGGGATCATGGGACTAGCGGCAATCTACAATGAGCAGTTCTTC; CDR3aa: CSASIGEGIMGLAAIYNEQFF
abundance: few; j_gene: TRBJ2-7; d_gene: TRBD2; v_gene: TRBV20-1; CDR3nt: TGCAGTGCCCTAGACACTAGCGGAACGCGGAGCTCCTACGAGCAGTACTTC; CDR3aa: CSALDTSGTRSSYEQYF
abundance: many; j_gene: TRBJ1-5; d_gene: TRBD1; v_gene: TRBV12-3/TRBV12-4; CDR3nt: TGTGCCAGCAGCGAAGACAGGGGCAATCAGCCCCAGCATTTT; CDR3aa: CASSEDRGNQPQHF
abundance: many; j_gene: TRBJ2-3; d_gene: TRBD2; v_gene: TRBV7-9; CDR3nt: TGTGCCAGCAGCGCCCCTCCGGGGGGGATAGATACGCAGTATTTT; CDR3aa: CASSAPPGGIDTQYF
abundance: many; j_gene: TRBJ2-1; d_gene: TRBD1; v_gene: TRBV11-2; CDR3nt: TGTGCCAGCAGCTTGGGGACAGGGGGCAATGAGCAGTTCTTC; CDR3aa: CASSLGTGGNEQFF
abundance: -; j_gene: TRBJ2-2; d_gene: TRBD2; v_gene: TRBV7-9; CDR3nt: TGTGCCAGCAGCATAGCGGGGCTTAACACCGGGGAGCTGTTTTTT; CDR3aa: CASSIAGLNTGELFF
abundance: -; j_gene: TRBJ1-1; d_gene: -; v_gene: TRBV6-2/TRBV6-3; CDR3nt: TGTGCCAGCAGTTACGGGGGTAGACAGCCGAGGGACACTGAAGCTTTCTTT; CDR3aa: CASSYGGRQPRDTEAFF
abundance: -; j_gene: TRBJ1-2; d_gene: -; v_gene: TRBV20-1; CDR3nt: TGCAGTGCCGGCGGGGGGCAGGCGACTTATGGCTACACCTTC; CDR3aa: CSAGGGQATYGYTF
abundance: many; j_gene: TRBJ2-4; d_gene: TRBD2; v_gene: TRBV11-1; CDR3nt: TGTGCCAGCAGCCTATTTCCGGGACTAGCTAAGACCCGCCGGGAGGATCCCACGTACTTC; CDR3aa: CASSLFPGLAKTRREDPTYF
abundance: many; j_gene: TRBJ1-1; d_gene: TRBD1; v_gene: TRBV7-9; CDR3nt: TGTGCCAGCAGCAAAGGGGGCCTAAGGGGGACTGAAGCTTTCTTT; CDR3aa: CASSKGGLRGTEAFF
abundance: -; j_gene: TRBJ2-3; d_gene: -; v_gene: TRBV18; CDR3nt: TGTGCCAGCTTTGACAGAAGCAGCACAGATACGCAGTATTTT; CDR3aa: CASFDRSSTDTQYF
abundance: -; j_gene: TRBJ1-1; d_gene: -; v_gene: TRBV18; CDR3nt: TGTGCCAGCTCACTACAGGAGCAGGGCACTGAAGCTTTCTTT; CDR3aa: CASSLQEQGTEAFF
abundance: -; j_gene: TRBJ1-1; d_gene: -; v_gene: TRBV12-3/TRBV12-4; CDR3nt: TGTGCCAGCAGTAAGCTCTACAACACTGAAGCTTTCTTT; CDR3aa: CASSKLYNTEAFF
abundance: -; j_gene: TRBJ2-2; d_gene: -; v_gene: TRBV20-1; CDR3nt: TGCAGTGCTAGTCGGACAAGCTCCGGGGAGCTGTTTTTT; CDR3aa: CSASRTSSGELFF
abundance: -; j_gene: TRBJ1-5; d_gene: TRBD1; v_gene: TRBV18; CDR3nt: TGTGCCAGCTCACCATACCGACAGGGGCATCAGCCCCAGCATTTT; CDR3aa: CASSPYRQGHQPQHF
abundance: -; j_gene: TRBJ2-1; d_gene: -; v_gene: TRBV19; CDR3nt: TGTGCCAGTAGGCGCAGGGGCGATGAGCAGTTCTTC; CDR3aa: CASRRRGDEQFF
abundance: -; j_gene: TRBJ1-1; d_gene: -; v_gene: TRBV18; CDR3nt: TGTGCCAGCTCACCAGACGGGGGGGCCATGAACACTGAAGCTTTCTTT; CDR3aa: CASSPDGGAMNTEAFF
abundance: -; j_gene: TRBJ1-1; d_gene: -; v_gene: TRBV7-9; CDR3nt: TGTGCCAGCAGCTTAACTACCACGAACACTGAAGCTTTCTTT; CDR3aa: CASSLTTTNTEAFF